A single sample gave rise to the 15 T cell receptor beta chains below, sequenced in a study of technical replicates of blood from a handful of donors. TCRdb's table, derived via immunoSEQ multiplex PCR, lists solely in-frame clones and lacks some. The sample includes 80,000 or so clones, around 94% of them seen just once. Specimen: T cells isolated from PBMCs. The receptors originated from a human donor in good health.

This sequence joins TRBV6-6 and TRBJ2-3, with D unclear. The CDR3 has 15 residues. The V end lost 4 bases, the J end lost 2 bases, and 13 bases lay between the germline ends. Germline V CDR1 and CDR2: MNHNY, SVGAGI (reference sequence). Written as DNA, the CDR3 is TGTGCCAGCAGTTCACGTATCTCCTACACAGATACGCAGTATTTT. This codes for CASSSRISYTDTQYF.

V and J are TRBV6-1 and TRBJ2-1; D is unclear. CDR3 length: 15 amino acids. V was trimmed by 5 bases and J by 0 bases, leaving 11 bases between them. Germline CDR1 is MNHNS and CDR2 is SASEGT. The CDR3 loop reads CASSFQADSYNEQFF. The CDR3 coding sequence is TGTGCCAGCAGTTTCCAGGCAGACTCCTACAATGAGCAGTTCTTC.

The CDR3 sequence: CASSLGTSARTDTQYF. The CDR3 DNA reads TGTGCCAGCAGTCTAGGAACTAGCGCCCGCACAGATACGCAGTATTTT. J is TRBJ2-3 and V is TRBV28; 7 positions match TRBD2. Germline assignment: CDR1 MDHEN and CDR2 SYDVKM. The V gene end was trimmed by 5 bases and the J gene end by 1 base; junction bases not matched to a gene: 9. This CDR3 comprises 16 residues.

This clone occurred once. The genes are TRBV9 and TRBJ2-1; TRBD2 matches 8 bases. The J segment lost 0 bases and the V segment lost 1 base, leaving 3 bases of the junction unmatched. Per the germline V gene, CDR1 is SGDLS and CDR2 is YYNGEE. This CDR3 is built from 16 residues. The CDR3 reads CASSVHSGDSYNEQFF. For the CDR3, the DNA is TGTGCCAGCAGCGTACATAGCGGGGACTCCTACAATGAGCAGTTCTTC.

The chain employs TRBV5-6 and TRBJ1-2, with TRBD1 identical over 7 bases. Looked up from germline, CDR1 is SGHDT and CDR2 is YYEEEE. The CDR3 runs to 16 residues. Trimming at V came to 5 bases and at J to 3 bases, leaving 13 bases not matched to a gene. CDR3 nucleotides: TGTGCCAGCAGGTCACAACCGGGACAGCAACACTATGGCTACACCTTC. Translation: CASRSQPGQQHYGYTF.

The J gene is TRBJ2-5, the V gene TRBV29-1, with D tentatively TRBD2 (6 bases). Trimming removed 6 bases from V and 5 bases from J, with 16 bases in between. This CDR3 is built from 13 residues. The germline gives CDR1 SQVTM, CDR2 ANQGSEA. The chain's CDR3 is CSVPMEGQETQYF. In DNA form, the CDR3 reads TGCAGCGTGCCCATGGAGGGTCAGGAGACCCAGTACTTC.

This clone has just one count. The gene calls are TRBV19 and TRBJ2-7; 8 bases are a match to TRBD1. Trimming took 5 bases from V and 3 from J; bases not matched to a gene: 9. The length of the CDR3 is 15 residues. Germline CDR1 LNHDA, CDR2 SQIVND (reference sequence). The CDR3 spells CASSPRDRNNYEQYF. The CDR3 nucleotides read TGTGCCAGTAGTCCCCGGGACAGGAATAACTACGAGCAGTACTTC.

This chain uses TRBV5-6 with TRBJ2-7; TRBD2 matches at 7 bases. The CDR3 is 13 amino acids. Looked up from germline, CDR1 is SGHDT and CDR2 is YYEEEE. V lost 6 bases to trimming and J lost 7 bases; unmatched junction nucleotides: 10. CDR3 loop: CASNKTSPGEQYF. As DNA, the CDR3 is TGTGCCAGCAATAAGACTAGCCCGGGGGAGCAGTACTTC.

The chain joins TRBV7-8 to TRBJ2-5; D remains unclear. CDR1 and CDR2 (germline): SGHVS, FQNEAQ. The V and J ends lost 1 base and 5 bases respectively, with 11 bases between them. This CDR3 has 14 residues. The CDR3: CASSLVRVSETQYF. The CDR3 DNA sequence: TGTGCCAGCAGCTTAGTACGGGTATCGGAGACCCAGTACTTC.

The chain carries TRBV13 and TRBJ2-2, with D uncertain. Looked up from germline, CDR1 is PRHDT and CDR2 is FYEKMQ (reference sequence). CDR3 size: 13 residues. V lost 3 bases to trimming and J lost 5 bases, with 7 bases between them. CDR3 residues: CASSFASTGELFF. In DNA, the CDR3 is TGTGCCAGCAGCTTTGCTAGTACCGGGGAGCTGTTTTTT. Combining the CDR3 with reference TRBV13 and TRBJ2-2 gives the whole variable domain AAGVIQSPRHLIKEKRETATLKCYPIPRHDTVYWYQQGPGQDPQFLISFYEKMQSDKGSIPDRFSAQQFSDYHSELNMSSLELGDSALYFCASSFASTGELFFGEGSRLTVL.

This chain joins TRBV19 and TRBJ2-7; D is ambiguous. From germline, CDR1 is LNHDA and CDR2 SQIVND (reference sequence). The CDR3 consists of 13 residues. The V end lost 6 bases, the J end lost 1 base, and 10 bases lay between the germline ends. DNA of the CDR3: TGTGCCAGTAGCGAGAGGAGTTCCTACGAGCAGTACTTC. This codes for CASSERSSYEQYF.

The chain combines TRBV19 with TRBJ2-1; D is unresolved. The V end lost 5 bases, the J end lost 8 bases, and 19 bases lay between the germline ends. The CDR3 consists of 15 residues. CDR1 LNHDA and CDR2 SQIVND come from the germline V gene (reference sequence). The CDR3 is CASSLMETVFHEQFF. The CDR3 nucleotides are TGTGCCAGTAGTCTAATGGAGACCGTGTTCCATGAGCAGTTCTTC. The variable domain in full, with the rest retrieved from reference TRBV19 and TRBJ2-1, is DGGITQSPKYLFRKEGQNVTLSCEQNLNHDAMYWYRQDPGQGLRLIYYSQIVNDFQKGDIAEGYSVSREKKESFPLTVTSAQKNPTAFYLCASSLMETVFHEQFFGPGTRLTVL.

The chain has TRBV7-6 and TRBJ2-2; TRBD2 agrees at 12 bases. The CDR3 totals 17 residues. V was clipped by 5 bases and J by 7 bases; unmatched bases: 11. Germline V lookup: CDR1 SGHVS, CDR2 FNYEAQ. The CDR3 nucleotides are TGTGCCAGCAGCATCCTACTAGCGGGAGGACGAAGCGGGGAGCTGTTTTTT. It codes for CASSILLAGGRSGELFF.

The chain links TRBV18 to TRBJ2-1, with a weak D call TRBD2 (5 bases). The CDR3 is made up of 15 amino acids. Germline-derived CDR1 and CDR2 are KGHSH and LQKENI. The ends were cut back, 3 bases at V and 3 bases at J, with 12 bases in the middle. CDR3 protein: CASSPGGPDYNEQFF. CDR3 in DNA: TGTGCCAGCTCACCTGGAGGCCCGGACTACAATGAGCAGTTCTTC.

This chain connects TRBV28 to TRBJ1-4; no definite D call. In germline, CDR1 is MDHEN, CDR2 SYDVKM. The germline V and J ends were trimmed by 6 bases and 0 bases, with 23 bases remaining between them. The CDR3 covers 19 residues. CDR3 amino acids: CASRKEGPGFLATNEKLFF. The CDR3 DNA is TGTGCCAGCAGGAAAGAGGGCCCAGGATTCTTAGCAACTAATGAAAAACTGTTTTTT.